This T cell receptor beta chain was obtained from a study of tumor and adjacent non-tumor tissue in lung cancer (dated 2018 in TCRdb). Background on the whole study: The cohort included 12 adenocarcinoma, a couple of squamous cell carcinoma and 1 small cell lung cancer patients. The study compared bulk TCRbeta repertoires between lung tumor tissue and matched distant non-tumor lung tissue from over 12 lung cancer patients. Among the approximately 15 patients, ages ranged from roughly 31 to 85 years, some ten were men and 5 were women, and disease was TNM stage I to III. In total, sequencing yielded fewer than 150 million productive TCRbeta reads, which works out to an average of about 4.2 million reads per sample. TCRbeta CDR3 sequencing was performed on more than 25 paired specimens, with one tumor sample and one normal lung sample collected per patient. Paper-wide results and their limitations: Tumor tissue showed significantly higher TCR diversity (inverse Simpson) than normal lung tissue, at roughly 430 vs 170 (P = 0.0075, Mann-Whitney U test). With only approximately 15 patients in the cohort, the authors noted that larger samples and more detailed clinical data are needed. Peripheral blood was not sequenced, so blood TCRbeta repertoires in these lung cancer patients were not examined. The top 100 clones accounted for a significantly larger cumulative portion of the repertoire in normal lung than in tumor tissue. TCR diversity was significantly higher in younger patients, and greater tumor TCR diversity was associated with shorter overall survival and shorter disease-free survival. Neither the sequencing platform nor unique molecular identifiers are named or mentioned anywhere in the methods.

RNA was isolated from bulk unsorted tissue, and RNA quality was assessed with a NanoDrop ND-1000 and an Agilent 2100. All donors had newly diagnosed lung cancer, had not received prior chemotherapy, and were admitted for thoracic surgery in China between August and November 2014. Anyone who had undergone radiotherapy or chemotherapy before, or who had another cancer at the same time, was left out of the study. Surgical tissue pieces of roughly 1-2.3 cm3 were preserved in RNAlater solution and stored at -80 °C until use. Its CDR3 holds 14 amino acids, cysteine through phenylalanine. The kept DNA is CDR3 alone, 42 bases in frame from the first base. Per the germline V gene, SGHAT is the CDR1 and FQNNGV is the CDR2. The method behind the library was multiplex PCR. TCRdb records Illumina HiSeq 2500 as the sequencer. Following protocols modified from ARM-PCR, the researchers constructed TCRbeta libraries through three rounds of nested PCR with primers (Table S4). PCR products of 200-500 bp were gel-excised and purified with the QIAquick gel extraction kit before sequencing. On the study's bioinformatics: Reads were cleaned with Trimmomatic, merged with FLASH into complete CDR3 sequences, and assigned to V(D)J germline segments with MiTCR. VDJtools was used to compute clonal diversity as the inverse Simpson's index. A read counted as productive if the sequence was in-frame and lacked a premature stop codon. TCRdb ran its own pipeline on the public reads, namely fastp trimming at Q25 and MiXCR clone calling, and kept in-frame beta chains. Identical CDR3 proteins give one entry, which carries the most common genes and DNA. These V and J calls originate from TCRdb's pipeline instead of the authors' own analysis. Within this sample are 130,000 or so distinct CDR3 sequences, with about 66% of them counted one time only. The ten top clones hold about 13% of the sample.

On this clonotype itself: No antigen is known for it. A junction boundary mismatches the germline segment, possibly from a read error.

The sequence is built from TRBV11-2 and TRBJ2-5, with 8 bases aligning to TRBD1. The sequenced sample consisted of lung tumor tissue. The TCR originated in a man aged 30 to 39 with non-small cell lung cancer. For the CDR3, the sequence is CDSGLGTGHETQYF. The nucleotide sequence is TGTGACAGCGGCTTAGGGACAGGCCATGAGACCCAGTACTTC.